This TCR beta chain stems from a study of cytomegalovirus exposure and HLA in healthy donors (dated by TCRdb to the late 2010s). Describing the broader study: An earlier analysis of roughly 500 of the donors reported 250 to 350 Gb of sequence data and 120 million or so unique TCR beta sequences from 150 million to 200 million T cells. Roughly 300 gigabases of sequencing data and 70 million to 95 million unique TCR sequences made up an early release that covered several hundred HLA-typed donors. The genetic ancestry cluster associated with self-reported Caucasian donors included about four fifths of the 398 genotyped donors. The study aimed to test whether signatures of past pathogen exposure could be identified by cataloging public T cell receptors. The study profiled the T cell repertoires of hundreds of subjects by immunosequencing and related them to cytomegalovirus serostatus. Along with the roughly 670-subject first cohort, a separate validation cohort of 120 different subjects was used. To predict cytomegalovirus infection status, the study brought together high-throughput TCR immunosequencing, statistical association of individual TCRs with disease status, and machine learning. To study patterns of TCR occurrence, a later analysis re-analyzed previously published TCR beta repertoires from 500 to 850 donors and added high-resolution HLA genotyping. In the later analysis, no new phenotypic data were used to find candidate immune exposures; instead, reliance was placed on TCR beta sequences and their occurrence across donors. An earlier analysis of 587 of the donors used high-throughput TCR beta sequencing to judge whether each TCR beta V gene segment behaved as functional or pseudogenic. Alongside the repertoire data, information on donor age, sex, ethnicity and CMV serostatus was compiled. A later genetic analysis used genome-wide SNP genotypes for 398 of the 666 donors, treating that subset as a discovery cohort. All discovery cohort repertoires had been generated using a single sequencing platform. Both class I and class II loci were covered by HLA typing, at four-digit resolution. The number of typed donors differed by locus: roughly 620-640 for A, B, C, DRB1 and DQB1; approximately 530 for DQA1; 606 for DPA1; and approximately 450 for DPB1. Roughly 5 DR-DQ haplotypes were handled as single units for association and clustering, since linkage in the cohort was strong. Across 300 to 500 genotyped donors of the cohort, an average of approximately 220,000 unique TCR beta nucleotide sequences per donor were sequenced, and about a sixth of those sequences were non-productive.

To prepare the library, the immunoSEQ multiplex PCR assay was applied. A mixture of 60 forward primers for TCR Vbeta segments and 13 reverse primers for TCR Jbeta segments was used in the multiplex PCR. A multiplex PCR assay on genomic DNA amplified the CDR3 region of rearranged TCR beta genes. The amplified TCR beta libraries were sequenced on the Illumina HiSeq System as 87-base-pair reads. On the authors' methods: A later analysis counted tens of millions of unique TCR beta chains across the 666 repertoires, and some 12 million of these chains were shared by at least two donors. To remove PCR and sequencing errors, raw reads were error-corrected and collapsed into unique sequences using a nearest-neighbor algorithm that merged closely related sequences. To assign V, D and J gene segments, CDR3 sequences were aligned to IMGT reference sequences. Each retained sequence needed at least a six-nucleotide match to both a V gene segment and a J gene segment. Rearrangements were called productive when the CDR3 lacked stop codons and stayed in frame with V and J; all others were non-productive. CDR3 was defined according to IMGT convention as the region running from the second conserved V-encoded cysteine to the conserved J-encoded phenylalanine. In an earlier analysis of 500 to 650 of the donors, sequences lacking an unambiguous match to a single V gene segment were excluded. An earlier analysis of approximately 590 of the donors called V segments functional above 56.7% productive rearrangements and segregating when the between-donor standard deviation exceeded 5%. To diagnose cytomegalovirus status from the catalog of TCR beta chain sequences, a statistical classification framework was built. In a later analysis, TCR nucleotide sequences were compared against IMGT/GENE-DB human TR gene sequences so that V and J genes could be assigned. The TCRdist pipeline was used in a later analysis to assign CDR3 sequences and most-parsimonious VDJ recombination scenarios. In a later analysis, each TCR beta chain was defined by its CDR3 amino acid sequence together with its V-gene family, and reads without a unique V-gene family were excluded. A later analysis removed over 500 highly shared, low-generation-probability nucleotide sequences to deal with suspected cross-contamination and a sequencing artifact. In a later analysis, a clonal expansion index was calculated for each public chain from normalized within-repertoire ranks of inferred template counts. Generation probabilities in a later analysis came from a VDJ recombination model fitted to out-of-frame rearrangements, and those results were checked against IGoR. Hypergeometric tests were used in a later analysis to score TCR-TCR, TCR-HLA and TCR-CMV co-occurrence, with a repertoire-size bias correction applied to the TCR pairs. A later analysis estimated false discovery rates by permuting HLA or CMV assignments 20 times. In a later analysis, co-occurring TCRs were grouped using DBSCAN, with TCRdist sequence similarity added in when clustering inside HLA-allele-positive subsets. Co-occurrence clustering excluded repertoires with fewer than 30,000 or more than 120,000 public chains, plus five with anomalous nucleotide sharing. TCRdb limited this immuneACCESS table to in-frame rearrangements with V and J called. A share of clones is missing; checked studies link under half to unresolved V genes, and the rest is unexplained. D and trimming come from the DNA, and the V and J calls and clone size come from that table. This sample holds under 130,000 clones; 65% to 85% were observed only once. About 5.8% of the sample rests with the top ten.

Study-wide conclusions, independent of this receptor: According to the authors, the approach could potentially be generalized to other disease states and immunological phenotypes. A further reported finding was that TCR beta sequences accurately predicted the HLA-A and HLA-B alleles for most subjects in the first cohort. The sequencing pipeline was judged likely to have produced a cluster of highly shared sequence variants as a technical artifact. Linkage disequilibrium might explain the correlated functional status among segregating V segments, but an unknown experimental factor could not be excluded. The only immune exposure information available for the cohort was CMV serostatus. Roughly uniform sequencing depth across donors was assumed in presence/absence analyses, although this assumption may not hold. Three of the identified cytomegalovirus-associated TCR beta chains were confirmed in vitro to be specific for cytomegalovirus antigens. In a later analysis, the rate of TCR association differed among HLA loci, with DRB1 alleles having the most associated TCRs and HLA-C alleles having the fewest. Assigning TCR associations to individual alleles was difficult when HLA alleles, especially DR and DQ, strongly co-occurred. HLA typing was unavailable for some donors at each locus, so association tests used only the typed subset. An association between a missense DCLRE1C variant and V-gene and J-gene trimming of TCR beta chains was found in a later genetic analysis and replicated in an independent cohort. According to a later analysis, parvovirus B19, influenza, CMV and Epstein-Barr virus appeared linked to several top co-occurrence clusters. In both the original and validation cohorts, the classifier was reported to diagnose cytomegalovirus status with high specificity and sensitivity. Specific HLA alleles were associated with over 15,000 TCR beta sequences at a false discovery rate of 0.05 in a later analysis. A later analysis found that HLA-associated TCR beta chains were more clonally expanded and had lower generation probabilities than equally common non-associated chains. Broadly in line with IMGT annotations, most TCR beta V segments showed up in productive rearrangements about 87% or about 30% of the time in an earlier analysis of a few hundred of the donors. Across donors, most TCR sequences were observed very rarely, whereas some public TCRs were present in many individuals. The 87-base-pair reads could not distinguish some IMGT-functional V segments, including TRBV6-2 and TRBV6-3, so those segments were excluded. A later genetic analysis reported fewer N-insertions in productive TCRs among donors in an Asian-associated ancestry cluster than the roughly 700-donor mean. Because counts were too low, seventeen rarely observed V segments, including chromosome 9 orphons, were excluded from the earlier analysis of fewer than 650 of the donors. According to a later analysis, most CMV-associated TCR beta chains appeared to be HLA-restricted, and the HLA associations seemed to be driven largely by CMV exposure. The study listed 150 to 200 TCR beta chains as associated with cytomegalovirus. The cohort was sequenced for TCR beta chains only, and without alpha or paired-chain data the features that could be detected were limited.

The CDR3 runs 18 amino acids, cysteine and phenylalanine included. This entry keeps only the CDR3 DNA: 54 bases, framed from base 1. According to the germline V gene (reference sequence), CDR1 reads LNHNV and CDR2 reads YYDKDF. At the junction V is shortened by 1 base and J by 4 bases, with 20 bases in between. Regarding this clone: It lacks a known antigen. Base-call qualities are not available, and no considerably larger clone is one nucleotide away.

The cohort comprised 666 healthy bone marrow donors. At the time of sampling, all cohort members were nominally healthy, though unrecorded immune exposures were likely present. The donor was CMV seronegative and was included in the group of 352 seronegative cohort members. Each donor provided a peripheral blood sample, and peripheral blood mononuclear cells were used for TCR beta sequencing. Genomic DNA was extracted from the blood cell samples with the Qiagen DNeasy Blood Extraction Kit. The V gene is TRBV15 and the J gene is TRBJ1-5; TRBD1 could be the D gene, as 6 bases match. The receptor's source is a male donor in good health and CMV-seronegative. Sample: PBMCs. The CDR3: CATSRAREGGLWNQPQHF. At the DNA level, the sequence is TGTGCCACCAGCAGAGCCAGGGAAGGGGGATTATGGAATCAGCCCCAGCATTTT.